The entry below gives a single T cell receptor (beta chain) sequence along with its context. The specificity of this receptor is unknown. Per-base qualities were not stored, and no clone one base away is much larger. This specimen comes from a study of blood T cell repertoires in COVID-19 (dated by TCRdb to about 2020). Concerning the study at large: Samples covering the acute and convalescent phases of COVID-19 were provided by collaborators in the United States, Italy and Spain. The material from the prospective study consisted of cDNA or gDNA derived from T cells, B-cell-depleted T cells, or PBMCs. Deeply sampled blood TCRbeta repertoires from subjects exposed to, actively infected with, or recovered from COVID-19 were included in the dataset. A freely available public database, intended as a resource for researchers studying the immune response to SARS-CoV-2, is where the repertoires were released. The samples were drawn from two sources: the first 160 participants of the ongoing ImmuneRACE study, and 1,254 subjects contributed by 6 global collaborators. Sample metadata almost always included a de-identified subject ID, COVID-19 status, age in years and sex. Where available, HLA class I and class II types were taken from metadata supplied by the sample provider and were not determined by assay-based typing. Paper-wide results and their limitations: The quantity of clinical and demographic metadata differed by source and by participant and was supplied without curation.

TCRbeta CDR3 regions were amplified from genomic DNA using the immunoSEQ Assay, a bias-controlled multiplex PCR. The authors processed their data as follows. Nucleated cell counts per sample were estimated from amplification of reference gene primers within the assay. To quantify the absolute abundance of each unique TCRbeta CDR3 rearrangement, sequence reads were collapsed and filtered. For each sample, productive Simpson clonality was calculated as the square root of Simpson's diversity index over productive rearrangements. Drawn from immuneACCESS, this table holds only the in-frame rearrangements with V and J called that TCRdb kept. Clones are partly lost; checked studies trace under half to an unresolved V gene and leave the rest unexplained. That table furnishes V, J and clone size, whereas the DNA furnished D and trimming. Here the sample has about 120,000 clones; 90% occur a single time. Clones ranked in the top ten supply 3.5% to 5% of the sample.

At one collaborating source in Seattle, patients were enrolled during active infection and were followed longitudinally through the course of disease. The collaborating institutions used their own protocols to collect whole blood in K2EDTA tubes. Collaborator samples were shipped for TCRbeta analysis as frozen whole blood, isolated PBMCs, or DNA extracted from either sample type. Sequenced material: peripheral blood. The TCR originated in a man aged 60 to 69 with COVID-19, enrolled during active disease.

The CDR3 region has the sequence CASSSAGTSGSGEQFF. Here is the DNA: TGTGCCAGCAGCTCGGCCGGGACTAGCGGGAGCGGTGAGCAGTTCTTC. The sequence is built from TRBV11-2 and TRBJ2-1, with TRBD2 matching 14 junction bases. The germline V gene yields SGHAT for CDR1 and FQNNGV for CDR2. Reading from cysteine to phenylalanine, the CDR3 counts 16 amino acids. CDR3 DNA only is kept here, 48 bases in frame from base 1. Trimming removed 4 bases from V and 9 bases from J; the gene matches leave 8 bases unexplained.